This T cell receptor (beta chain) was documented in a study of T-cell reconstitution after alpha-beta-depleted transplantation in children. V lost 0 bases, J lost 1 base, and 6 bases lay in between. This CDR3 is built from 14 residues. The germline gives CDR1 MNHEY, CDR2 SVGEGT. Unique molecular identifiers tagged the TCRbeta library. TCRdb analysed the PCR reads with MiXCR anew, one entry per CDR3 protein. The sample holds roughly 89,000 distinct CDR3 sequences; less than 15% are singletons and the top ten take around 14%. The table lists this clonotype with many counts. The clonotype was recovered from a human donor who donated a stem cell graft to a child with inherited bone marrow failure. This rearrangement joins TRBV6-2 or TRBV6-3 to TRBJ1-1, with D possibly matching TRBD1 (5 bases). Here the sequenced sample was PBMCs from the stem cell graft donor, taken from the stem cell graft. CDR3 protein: CASSYSGENTEAFF. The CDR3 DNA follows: TGTGCCAGCAGTTACTCGGGGGAGAACACTGAAGCTTTCTTT.